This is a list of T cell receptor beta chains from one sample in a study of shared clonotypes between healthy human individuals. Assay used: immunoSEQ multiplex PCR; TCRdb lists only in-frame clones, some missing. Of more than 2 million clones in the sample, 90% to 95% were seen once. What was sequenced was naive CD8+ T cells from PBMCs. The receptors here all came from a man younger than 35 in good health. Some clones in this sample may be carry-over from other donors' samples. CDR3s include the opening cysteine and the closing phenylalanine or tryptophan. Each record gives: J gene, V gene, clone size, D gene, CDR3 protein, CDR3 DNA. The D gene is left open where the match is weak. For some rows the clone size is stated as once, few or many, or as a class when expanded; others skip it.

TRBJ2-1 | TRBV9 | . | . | CASSVGAGMYEQFF | TGTGCCAGCAGCGTAGGGGCTGGAATGTATGAGCAGTTCTTC
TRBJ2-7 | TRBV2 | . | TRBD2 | CASSEALAGVPYEQYF | TGTGCCAGCAGTGAAGCACTAGCGGGAGTCCCCTACGAGCAGTACTTC
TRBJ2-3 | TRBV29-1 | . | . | CSALRVGSFTDTQYF | TGCAGCGCCCTTAGGGTGGGCAGCTTCACAGATACGCAGTATTTT
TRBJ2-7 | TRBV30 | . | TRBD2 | CAWSDESLAGPTYEQYF | TGTGCCTGGAGTGACGAATCCCTAGCGGGACCAACCTACGAGCAGTACTTC
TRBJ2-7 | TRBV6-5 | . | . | CASSLTSRSYEQYF | TGTGCCAGCAGTTTAACTAGCCGGTCCTACGAGCAGTACTTC
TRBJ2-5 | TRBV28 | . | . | CASSLPWTANQETQYF | TGTGCCAGCAGTCTCCCCTGGACAGCAAACCAAGAGACCCAGTACTTC
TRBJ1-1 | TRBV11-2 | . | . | CASSLGQVGSTEAFF | TGTGCCAGCAGCTTAGGACAGGTCGGGAGCACTGAAGCTTTCTTT
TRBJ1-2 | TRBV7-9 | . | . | CASSSAGAPNYGYTF | TGTGCCAGCAGTTCAGCCGGGGCACCCAACTATGGCTACACCTTC
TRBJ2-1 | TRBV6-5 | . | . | CASSYTPRGHYNEQFF | TGTGCCAGCAGTTACACACCCCGGGGGCATTACAATGAGCAGTTCTTC
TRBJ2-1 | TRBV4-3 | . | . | CASSNNLAGPSNNEQFF | TGCGCCAGCAGCAACAACTTGGCGGGGCCTTCCAACAATGAGCAGTTCTTC
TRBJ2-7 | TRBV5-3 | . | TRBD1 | CARSARTGTVYEQYF | TGTGCCAGAAGCGCACGGACAGGGACCGTCTACGAGCAGTACTTC
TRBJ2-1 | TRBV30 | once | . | CACTGRNYNEQFF | TGTGCCTGTACGGGGCGGAATTACAATGAGCAGTTCTTC
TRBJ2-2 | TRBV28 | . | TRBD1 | CASVGTGSGGELFF | TGTGCCAGTGTCGGGACAGGGAGCGGCGGGGAGCTGTTTTTT
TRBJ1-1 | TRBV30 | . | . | CAVRNTEAFF | TGTGCGGTTAGGAACACTGAAGCTTTCTTT
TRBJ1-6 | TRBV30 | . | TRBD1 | CAWSTGTDYSPLHF | TGTGCCTGGAGTACCGGGACAGACTATTCACCCCTCCACTTT
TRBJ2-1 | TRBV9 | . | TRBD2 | CASSPGLAGGVGNEQFF | TGTGCCAGCAGCCCGGGACTAGCGGGAGGGGTCGGCAATGAGCAGTTCTTC
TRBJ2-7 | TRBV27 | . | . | CAARPRDGLYEQYF | TGTGCCGCCCGCCCCCGGGACGGACTCTACGAGCAGTACTTC
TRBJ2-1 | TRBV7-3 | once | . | CASSLERGSYNEQFF | TGTGCCAGCAGCTTAGAACGGGGGTCCTACAATGAGCAGTTCTTC
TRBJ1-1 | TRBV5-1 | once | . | CASSLGLRGLNTEAFF | TGCGCCAGCAGCTTGGGGTTGCGGGGGCTGAACACTGAAGCTTTCTTT
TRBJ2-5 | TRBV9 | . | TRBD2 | CASSVVPASGTETQYF | TGTGCCAGCAGCGTAGTACCCGCTAGCGGGACTGAGACCCAGTACTTC
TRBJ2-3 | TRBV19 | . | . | CASRQGLADTQYF | TGTGCCAGTAGGCAGGGTTTGGCAGATACGCAGTATTTT
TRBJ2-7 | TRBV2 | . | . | CASARVQEQYF | TGTGCCAGCGCGCGGGTTCAGGAGCAGTACTTC
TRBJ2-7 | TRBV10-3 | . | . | CVIRTLDSYEQYF | TGTGTCATCAGGACCTTAGACTCCTACGAGCAGTACTTC
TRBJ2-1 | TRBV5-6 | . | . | CASSFQGGEQFF | TGTGCCAGCAGCTTCCAAGGGGGTGAGCAGTTCTTC
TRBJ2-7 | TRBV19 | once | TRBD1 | CASSYRGRDEQYF | TGTGCCAGTAGCTACAGGGGGCGGGACGAGCAGTACTTC
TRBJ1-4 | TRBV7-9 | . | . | CASSLPLTGTTNEKLFF | TGTGCCAGCAGCTTGCCATTGACGGGAACAACTAATGAAAAACTGTTTTTT